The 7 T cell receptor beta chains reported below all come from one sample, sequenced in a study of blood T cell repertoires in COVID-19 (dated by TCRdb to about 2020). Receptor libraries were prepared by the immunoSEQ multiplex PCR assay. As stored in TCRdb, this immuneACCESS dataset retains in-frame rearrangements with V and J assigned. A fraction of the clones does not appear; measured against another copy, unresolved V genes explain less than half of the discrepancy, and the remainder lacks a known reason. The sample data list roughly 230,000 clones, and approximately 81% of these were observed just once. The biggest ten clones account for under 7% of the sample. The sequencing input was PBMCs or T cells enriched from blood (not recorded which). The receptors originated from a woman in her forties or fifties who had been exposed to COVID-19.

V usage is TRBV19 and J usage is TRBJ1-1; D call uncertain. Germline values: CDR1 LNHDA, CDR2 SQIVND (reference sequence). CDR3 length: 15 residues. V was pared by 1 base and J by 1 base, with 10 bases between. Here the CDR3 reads CASSIVYFGNTEAFF. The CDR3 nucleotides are TGTGCCAGTAGTATAGTGTATTTCGGGAACACTGAAGCTTTCTTT. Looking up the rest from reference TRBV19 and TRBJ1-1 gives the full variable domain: DGGITQSPKYLFRKEGQNVTLSCEQNLNHDAMYWYRQDPGQGLRLIYYSQIVNDFQKGDIAEGYSVSREKKESFPLTVTSAQKNPTAFYLCASSIVYFGNTEAFFGQGTRLTVV.

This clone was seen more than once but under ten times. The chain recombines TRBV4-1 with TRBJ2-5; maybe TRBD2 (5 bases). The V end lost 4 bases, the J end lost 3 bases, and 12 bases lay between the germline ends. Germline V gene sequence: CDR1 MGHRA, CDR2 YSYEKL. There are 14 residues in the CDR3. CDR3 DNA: TGCGCCAGCAGCCCCCAAATCGGGGAAGAGACCCAGTACTTC. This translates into CASSPQIGEETQYF.

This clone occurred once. The CDR3 reads CASSLTGSNTGELFF. The CDR3 region has the DNA TGTGCCAGCAGCCTTACAGGGTCGAACACCGGGGAGCTGTTTTTT. The chain has TRBV9 and TRBJ2-2, with D tentatively TRBD1 (6 bases). Germline V gives CDR1 SGDLS, CDR2 YYNGEE. V was cut by 4 bases and J by 0 bases, with 10 bases left in between. CDR3 length: 15 amino acids.

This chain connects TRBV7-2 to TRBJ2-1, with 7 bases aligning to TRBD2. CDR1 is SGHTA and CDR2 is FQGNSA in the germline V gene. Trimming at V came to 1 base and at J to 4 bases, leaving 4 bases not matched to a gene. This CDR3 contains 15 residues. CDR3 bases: TGTGCCAGCAGCTTAGGTGGGGGGGGTTACAATGAGCAGTTCTTC. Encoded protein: CASSLGGGGYNEQFF. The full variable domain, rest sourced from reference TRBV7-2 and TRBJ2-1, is GAGVSQSPSNKVTEKGKDVELRCDPISGHTALYWYRQSLGQGLEFLIYFQGNSAPDKSGLPSDRFSAERTGGSVSTLTIQRTQQEDSAVYLCASSLGGGGYNEQFFGPGTRLTVL.

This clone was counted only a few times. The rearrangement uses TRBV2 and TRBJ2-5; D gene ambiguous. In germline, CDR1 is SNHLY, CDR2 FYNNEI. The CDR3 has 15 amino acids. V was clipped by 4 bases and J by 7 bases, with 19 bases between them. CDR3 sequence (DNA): TGTGCCAGCAGTGCTACCTGGCAGCAAAGAGGGACCCAGTACTTC. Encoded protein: CASSATWQQRGTQYF.

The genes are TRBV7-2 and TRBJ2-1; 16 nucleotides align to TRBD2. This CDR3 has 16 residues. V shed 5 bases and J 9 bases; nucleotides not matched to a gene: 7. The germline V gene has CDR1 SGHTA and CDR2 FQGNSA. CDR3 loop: CASSPKGLAGGREQFF. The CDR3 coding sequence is TGTGCCAGCAGCCCAAAGGGACTAGCGGGGGGGCGTGAGCAGTTCTTC.

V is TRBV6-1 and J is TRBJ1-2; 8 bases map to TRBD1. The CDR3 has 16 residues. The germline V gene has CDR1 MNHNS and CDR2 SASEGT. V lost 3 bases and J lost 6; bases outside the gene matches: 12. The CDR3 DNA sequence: TGTGCCAGCAGTGATCCCCCCAGGGGGCATAGGGATGGCTACACCTTC. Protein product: CASSDPPRGHRDGYTF.